These 32 T cell receptor beta chains were sequenced from one sample in a study of PD-L1 blockade in urothelial cancer. The sample's time point: pretreatment peripheral blood. Data came from immunoSEQ multiplex PCR; TCRdb stores just in-frame clones and leaves some out. In the table there are roughly 87,000 clones, about 90% of which are singletons. Sequencing was performed on PBMCs, taken around atezolizumab (anti-PD-L1) treatment. All receptors come from an elderly woman with urothelial cancer.

The chain links TRBV28 to TRBJ1-1, with 9 bases identical to TRBD1. CDR1 and CDR2 from the germline V gene are MDHEN and SYDVKM. The CDR3 totals 12 residues. J lost 7 bases, V lost 4 bases, and 1 base had no gene match. CDR3 sequence: CASSWDRVEAFF. The CDR3 DNA follows: TGTGCCAGCAGTTGGGACAGGGTTGAAGCTTTCTTT.

The gene calls are TRBV30 and TRBJ2-3; D remains unclear. Germline V gene sequence: CDR1 GTSNPN, CDR2 SVGIG (reference sequence). V was pared by 4 bases and J by 4 bases, with 15 bases between. The CDR3 covers 14 residues. The CDR3 region is CAWKERPTADTQYF. The CDR3 DNA reads TGTGCCTGGAAGGAGCGACCCACGGCAGATACGCAGTATTTT. Together with reference TRBV30 and TRBJ2-3, the CDR3 gives the full variable domain: SQTIHQWPATLVQPVGSPLSLECTVEGTSNPNLYWYRQAAGRGLQLLFYSVGIGQISSEVPQNLSASRPQDRQFILSSKKLLLSDSGFYLCAWKERPTADTQYFGPGTRLTVL.

This clone was recorded once. V gene TRBV2 combines with J gene TRBJ1-2; possibly TRBD1 for D (5 bases). The CDR3 totals 13 residues. V was trimmed by 1 base and J by 8 bases, leaving 11 bases between them. CDR1 and CDR2 from the germline V gene are SNHLY and FYNNEI. DNA of the CDR3: TGTGCCAGCAGTGAAGGGGGCGCGAGGGGCTACACCTTC. It translates to CASSEGGARGYTF.

The chain has TRBV7-3 and TRBJ2-3; D is ambiguous. Germline values: CDR1 SGHTA, CDR2 FQGTGA. V gave up 0 bases and J gave up 2 bases, with 9 bases separating them. This CDR3 region has 15 residues. For the CDR3, the DNA is TGTGCCAGCAGCTTAACTAGAGCCCCCACAGATACGCAGTATTTT. It yields the protein CASSLTRAPTDTQYF.

The chain employs TRBV5-1 and TRBJ2-3; TRBD2 agrees at 8 bases. The CDR3 loop spans 14 amino acids. Trimming removed 7 bases from V and 0 bases from J; junction bases left unmatched: 4. Germline V gives CDR1 SGHRS, CDR2 YFSETQ. The CDR3 spells CASVLAASTDTQYF. Here the CDR3 DNA reads TGCGCCAGCGTACTAGCGGCTAGCACAGATACGCAGTATTTT.

V is TRBV29-1 and J is TRBJ2-5; D might be TRBD1 (6 bases). The germline V gene has CDR1 SQVTM and CDR2 ANQGSEA. The CDR3 is made up of 17 amino acids. V shed 5 bases and J shed 6 bases, with 28 bases lying between them. The CDR3 DNA reads TGCAGCGTTTCACGGCCCCGGGACACCCTCTCCGGGAAGACCCAGTACTTC. Its protein product is CSVSRPRDTLSGKTQYF. The full variable domain, completed using reference TRBV29-1 and TRBJ2-5, is SAVISQKPSRDICQRGTSLTIQCQVDSQVTMMFWYRQQPGQSLTLIATANQGSEATYESGFVIDKFPISRPNLTFSTLTVSNMSPEDSSIYLCSVSRPRDTLSGKTQYFGPGTRLLVL.

The chain employs TRBV7-9 and TRBJ2-3, with D possibly TRBD2 on 5 matching bases. This CDR3 region has 14 residues. The V end was cut by 4 bases, the J end by 0 bases, with 8 bases between. Germline CDR1 reads SEHNR; CDR2 reads FQNEAQ (reference sequence). The chain's CDR3 is CASSSGLSTDTQYF. The CDR3 nucleotides read TGTGCCAGCAGCTCCGGACTTAGCACAGATACGCAGTATTTT.

The J gene is TRBJ1-3, the V gene TRBV6-1; unclear D gene. The germline V gene has CDR1 MNHNS and CDR2 SASEGT. The length of the CDR3 is 15 residues. Trimming removed 1 base from V and 7 bases from J, with 14 bases in between. The CDR3 here is CASSEDSLGGNTIYF. CDR3 DNA: TGTGCCAGCAGTGAAGATTCGTTGGGAGGCAACACCATATATTTT.

The V call is TRBV18, the J call TRBJ1-4; no definite D call. The V end was cut by 3 bases, the J end by 6 bases, with 5 bases between. CDR3 length equals 12 residues. Germline CDR1 and CDR2: KGHSH and LQKENI. CDR3 bases: TGTGCCAGCTCACCCGACTATGAAAAACTGTTTTTT. This codes for CASSPDYEKLFF.

The chain couples TRBV5-1 to TRBJ2-7; a possible D gene is TRBD1 (7 bases). CDR1 is SGHRS and CDR2 is YFSETQ in the germline V gene. Trimming removed 0 bases from V and 3 bases from J, with 16 bases in between. There are 16 residues in the CDR3. The CDR3 region has the DNA TGCGCCAGCAGCTTGGTAGGGGGGACAGACCTCTACGAGCAGTACTTC. It specifies CASSLVGGTDLYEQYF.

This chain links TRBV23-1 with TRBJ1-4, with D perhaps TRBD1 (5 bases). TRBV23-1 is filed as an ORF, its function uncertain. V gave up 7 bases and J gave up 6 bases, with 18 bases separating them. The CDR3 is 15 amino acids. The CDR3 here is CASTLVREVYEKLFF. In DNA, the CDR3 is TGCGCCAGCACCCTAGTCAGGGAGGTGTATGAAAAACTGTTTTTT.

V is TRBV5-4 and J is TRBJ2-5; D possibly corresponds to TRBD2 (6 bases). V gave up 0 bases and J gave up 1 base, with 7 bases separating them. The CDR3 totals 14 residues. CDR1 is SGHNT, CDR2 YYREEE, per germline (reference sequence). Here the CDR3 reads CASSLGGVQETQYF. The DNA of the CDR3 is TGTGCCAGCAGCTTGGGGGGGGTCCAAGAGACCCAGTACTTC. The whole variable domain, remainder taken from reference TRBV5-4 and TRBJ2-5, is ETGVTQSPTHLIKTRGQQVTLRCSSQSGHNTVSWYQQALGQGPQFIFQYYREEENGRGNFPPRFSGLQFPNYSSELNVNALELDDSALYLCASSLGGVQETQYFGPGTRLLVL.

This chain connects TRBV19 to TRBJ2-2; 7 nucleotides match TRBD1. V lost 9 bases and J lost 0; bases outside the gene matches: 7. This CDR3 comprises 15 residues. Germline lookup yields CDR1 LNHDA and CDR2 SQIVND (reference sequence). CDR3 sequence (DNA): TGTGCCAGCCGCGCCGGGACAGCGAACACCGGGGAGCTGTTTTTT. This gives the protein CASRAGTANTGELFF.

V and J are TRBV5-1 and TRBJ2-1; D uncertain. Looked up from germline, CDR1 is SGHRS and CDR2 is YFSETQ. Trimming shortened V by 4 bases and J by 2 bases, and 7 bases separated the two germline ends. CDR3 size: 13 residues. CDR3: CASSLEAYNEQFF. CDR3 DNA sequence: TGCGCCAGCAGCCTAGAAGCCTACAATGAGCAGTTCTTC.

Here the CDR3 DNA reads TGTGCCAGCAAGATCAAGGGGGCTGGGGAGCAGTACTTC. This encodes CASKIKGAGEQYF. The genes are TRBV6-5 and TRBJ2-7; 7 bases align to TRBD1. The ends lost 7 bases at V and 7 bases at J; junction bases unmatched: 10. The CDR3 loop spans 13 amino acids. Germline assignment: CDR1 MNHEY and CDR2 SVGAGI.

The genes are TRBV30 and TRBJ1-6; 8 nucleotides match TRBD1. Germline values: CDR1 GTSNPN, CDR2 SVGIG (reference sequence). This CDR3 spans 16 amino acids. Trimming removed 4 bases from V and 5 bases from J; junction bases left unmatched: 10. The CDR3 DNA sequence: TGTGCCTGGACCATAGACAGGGGCCCCAATAATTCACCCCTCCACTTT. This translates into CAWTIDRGPNNSPLHF.

This chain uses TRBV2 with TRBJ1-5, with TRBD1 matching over 10 bases. Germline CDR1 and CDR2: SNHLY and FYNNEI. The CDR3 loop spans 15 amino acids. V dropped 4 bases and J dropped 4; count of bases not matched to a gene: 4. Here the CDR3 DNA reads TGTGCCAGCAGTGCGACAGGGGGCAGGAATCAGCCCCAGCATTTT. Its translation is CASSATGGRNQPQHF.

This chain uses TRBV18 with TRBJ2-7; D gene unclear. CDR3 length: 14 residues. Germline values: CDR1 KGHSH, CDR2 LQKENI. The V gene lost 1 base and the J gene lost 2 bases, with 9 bases spanning the gap. The CDR3 DNA reads as TGTGCCAGCTCACCACTTGCCAGAACCTACGAGCAGTACTTC. This codes for CASSPLARTYEQYF. Combining the CDR3 with reference TRBV18 and TRBJ2-7 gives the whole variable domain NAGVMQNPRHLVRRRGQEARLRCSPMKGHSHVYWYRQLPEEGLKFMVYLQKENIIDESGMPKERFSAEFPKEGPSILRIQQVVRGDSAAYFCASSPLARTYEQYFGPGTRLTVT.

This rearrangement joins TRBV5-1 to TRBJ2-1; 8 bases are shared with TRBD2. The CDR3 loop spans 15 amino acids. Germline V CDR1 and CDR2: SGHRS, YFSETQ. The trim removed 7 bases at V and 4 bases at J, leaving 10 bases unmatched. This CDR3 is CASLPSGSSYNEQFF. CDR3 nucleotide sequence: TGCGCCAGCCTTCCCAGCGGGAGTTCGTACAATGAGCAGTTCTTC.

This chain joins TRBV18 and TRBJ2-7, with a possible D match to TRBD2 (6 bases). The germline gives CDR1 KGHSH, CDR2 LQKENI. The CDR3 is made up of 16 amino acids. Trimming removed 3 bases at V and 5 bases at J, with 20 bases between. CDR3 loop: CASSPPGTALRHEQYF. Written as DNA, the CDR3 is TGTGCCAGCTCACCGCCGGGGACTGCCTTACGCCACGAGCAGTACTTC.

The chain combines TRBV29-1 with TRBJ2-5, with D unresolved. CDR1 SQVTM and CDR2 ANQGSEA come from the germline V gene. The CDR3 contains 12 residues. V was cut by 8 bases and J by 4 bases, with 14 bases left in between. The CDR3 protein is CSMSSPRETQYF. As DNA, the CDR3 is TGCAGCATGTCCTCCCCCCGAGAGACCCAGTACTTC. The whole variable domain, filled in from reference TRBV29-1 and TRBJ2-5, reads SAVISQKPSRDICQRGTSLTIQCQVDSQVTMMFWYRQQPGQSLTLIATANQGSEATYESGFVIDKFPISRPNLTFSTLTVSNMSPEDSSIYLCSMSSPRETQYFGPGTRLLVL.

The rearrangement joins TRBV6-5 to TRBJ2-3; TRBD1 matches at 8 bases. Trimming cost V 0 bases and J 8 bases; bases outside gene matches: 10. From germline, CDR1 is MNHEY and CDR2 SVGAGI. This CDR3 contains 16 residues. The CDR3 sequence is CASSYSGRGLVGTQYF. CDR3 nucleotide sequence: TGTGCCAGCAGTTACTCAGGCAGGGGGCTGGTGGGTACGCAGTATTTT.

The gene calls are TRBV28 and TRBJ1-1; no firm D call. CDR1 is MDHEN and CDR2 is SYDVKM in the germline V gene. Between the trimmed V and J ends, which lost 3 bases and 11 bases, there was a span of 13 bases. The CDR3 is made up of 12 amino acids. CDR3 residues: CASSFGPTEAFF. As DNA, the CDR3 is TGTGCCAGCAGTTTCGGTCCAACGGAGGCTTTCTTT.

This clone is a singleton in its sample. The V gene is TRBV11-1, the J gene TRBJ2-5, with 7 bases matching TRBD2. V was clipped by 2 bases and J by 1 base; unmatched bases: 4. Germline loops: CDR1 SGHAT, CDR2 FQDESV (reference sequence). The CDR3 is 15 residues long. The CDR3 nucleotides read TGTGCCAGCAGCTTACAGCGGGGCTCCCAAGAGACCCAGTACTTC. Its translation is CASSLQRGSQETQYF. Full variable domain (outside the CDR3, taken from reference TRBV11-1 and TRBJ2-5): EAEVAQSPRYKITEKSQAVAFWCDPISGHATLYWYRQILGQGPELLVQFQDESVVDDSQLPKDRFSAERLKGVDSTLKIQPAELGDSAMYLCASSLQRGSQETQYFGPGTRLLVL.

The CDR3 here is CATSRGGRDSNQPQHF. CDR3 in DNA: TGTGCCACCAGCAGAGGGGGCAGGGATAGCAATCAGCCCCAGCATTTT. The chain uses TRBV15 and TRBJ1-5, with a tentative D call TRBD1 (5 bases). V was cut by 1 base and J by 0 bases, with 10 bases left in between. The CDR3 loop spans 16 amino acids. Germline loops: CDR1 LNHNV, CDR2 YYDKDF (reference sequence).

The chain couples TRBV5-1 to TRBJ2-1; TRBD1 agrees at 8 bases. Unmatched junction bases numbered 3, after V lost 2 bases and J lost 5 bases. CDR1 and CDR2 (germline): SGHRS, YFSETQ. The CDR3 contains 14 residues. The CDR3 DNA follows: TGCGCCAGCAGCTTAGGGACAGGAGACAATGAGCAGTTCTTC. Residues: CASSLGTGDNEQFF.

The rearrangement uses TRBV25-1 and TRBJ1-2, with 7 positions matching TRBD1. There are 13 residues in the CDR3. Trimming at V came to 5 bases and at J to 2 bases, leaving 2 bases not matched to a gene. CDR1 is MGHDK, CDR2 SYGVNS, per germline. The CDR3 DNA follows: TGTGCCAGCAGTAGACAGGGCAACTATGGCTACACCTTC. Protein sequence: CASSRQGNYGYTF.

The rearrangement uses TRBV15 and TRBJ2-7; tentatively, D is TRBD2 (6 bases). This CDR3 has 15 amino acids. Looked up from germline, CDR1 is LNHNV and CDR2 is YYDKDF (reference sequence). Trimming took off 0 bases at V and 6 bases at J, with 15 bases between the two ends. The CDR3 DNA is TGTGCCACCAGCAGAGATAAGGGACTTGAGGGCGAGCAGTACTTC. This codes for CATSRDKGLEGEQYF.

The V call is TRBV5-1, the J call TRBJ1-1; a weak D match, TRBD1 (6 bases). The V gene's germline CDR1 is SGHRS and CDR2 YFSETQ. V lost 4 bases, J lost 8 bases, and 24 bases lay in between. CDR3 length: 16 amino acids. The CDR3, as DNA: TGCGCCAGCAGCCCTACTACCGGGACACGGATAGAAGAAGCTTTCTTT. Amino acid sequence: CASSPTTGTRIEEAFF.

The CDR3 is CASSFALGATNEKLFF. The DNA for the CDR3 is TGTGCCAGCAGTTTCGCACTTGGAGCAACTAATGAAAAACTGTTTTTT. This chain joins TRBV27 and TRBJ1-4; D is uncertain. Per germline, CDR1 MNHEY and CDR2 SMNVEV (reference sequence). V shed 3 bases and J shed 0 bases, with 11 bases lying between them. The CDR3 sequence is 16 residues long.

J is TRBJ1-4 and V is TRBV13; the match to TRBD1 covers 7 bases. The CDR3 is 16 amino acids. Germline lookup yields CDR1 PRHDT and CDR2 FYEKMQ (reference sequence). Trimming took 6 bases from V and 0 from J; bases not matched to a gene: 7. In nucleotides, the CDR3 is TGTGCCAGCAGTACCAGGGGGAGTGCAACTAATGAAAAACTGTTTTTT. It codes for CASSTRGSATNEKLFF. The variable domain in full, completed from reference TRBV13 and TRBJ1-4, reads AAGVIQSPRHLIKEKRETATLKCYPIPRHDTVYWYQQGPGQDPQFLISFYEKMQSDKGSIPDRFSAQQFSDYHSELNMSSLELGDSALYFCASSTRGSATNEKLFFGSGTQLSVL.

This chain connects TRBV7-9 to TRBJ1-2; perhaps TRBD1 as D (6 bases). CDR1 is SEHNR and CDR2 is FQNEAQ in the germline V gene (reference sequence). V was shortened by 1 base and J by 0 bases, with 9 bases between the two germline ends. The CDR3 runs 15 residues. The CDR3 protein is CASSLDGTPNYGYTF. The CDR3 DNA follows: TGTGCCAGCAGCTTAGACGGGACACCTAACTATGGCTACACCTTC.